A single sample is the source of the 14 T cell receptor beta chains below, sequenced in a study of blood T cell repertoires in COVID-19. Clones were sequenced by immunoSEQ multiplex PCR, and TCRdb holds only the in-frame ones, with some missing. The sample yields approximately 260,000 clones, about four fifths seen once. Sequenced: peripheral blood. The receptors were gathered from a woman over 75 with acute or convalescent COVID-19.

This clone was counted a single time. This chain links TRBV2 with TRBJ1-2; D not resolved. Germline lookup yields CDR1 SNHLY and CDR2 FYNNEI. V was clipped by 3 bases and J by 3 bases, with 8 bases between them. The CDR3 has 13 amino acids. CDR3 bases: TGTGCCAGCAGTGAGACTTCAGACTATGGCTACACCTTC. Translating it yields CASSETSDYGYTF.

V usage is TRBV29-1 and J usage is TRBJ1-2; tentatively, D is TRBD1 (5 bases). Germline values: CDR1 SQVTM, CDR2 ANQGSEA. The germline V and J ends were trimmed by 0 bases and 2 bases, with 13 bases remaining between them. The CDR3 consists of 15 residues. The CDR3 DNA reads as TGCAGCGTTGAAGATTTAGGGGTAGGGAACTATGGCTACACCTTC. This gives the protein CSVEDLGVGNYGYTF.

The chain links TRBV5-6 to TRBJ1-1; D possibly corresponds to TRBD1 (6 bases). The germline V and J ends were trimmed by 3 bases and 2 bases, with 17 bases remaining between them. The CDR3 has 16 amino acids. Germline loops: CDR1 SGHDT, CDR2 YYEEEE. For the CDR3, the DNA is TGTGCCAGCAGCTCGGGGGGCGCGGGATTCAACACTGAAGCTTTCTTT. Translation: CASSSGGAGFNTEAFF.

CDR3: CASSGQSAFF. CDR3 DNA: TGTGCCAGCAGTGGACAGTCAGCTTTCTTT. The V and J genes are TRBV2 and TRBJ1-1, with TRBD1 as a possible D gene (5 bases). The V and J ends lost 4 bases and 10 bases respectively, with 7 bases between them. The CDR3 has 10 amino acids. Germline V CDR1 and CDR2: SNHLY, FYNNEI.

In this sample, this clone turned up once. V gene TRBV5-4 combines with J gene TRBJ1-1; D is uncertain. V shed 5 bases and J shed 0 bases, with 5 bases lying between them. The CDR3 is made up of 12 amino acids. Germline CDR1 SGHNT, CDR2 YYREEE (reference sequence). The CDR3 coding sequence is TGTGCCAGCAGTCAGGTGAACACTGAAGCTTTCTTT. The encoded protein is CASSQVNTEAFF.

This clone was counted at least ten times. The chain carries TRBV2 and TRBJ2-2; D may be TRBD2 (6 bases). Germline CDR1 SNHLY, CDR2 FYNNEI. V was trimmed by 0 bases and J by 5 bases, leaving 13 bases between them. The length of the CDR3 is 16 residues. Here the CDR3 DNA reads TGTGCCAGCAGTGAAGCGGTTAGCGGCCCGACCGGGGAGCTGTTTTTT. Translation: CASSEAVSGPTGELFF.

This clone was found once. The chain employs TRBV5-6 and TRBJ1-4, with 8 positions matching TRBD1. V shed 0 bases and J 7 bases; nucleotides not matched to a gene: 5. This CDR3 has 15 amino acids. Germline loops: CDR1 SGHDT, CDR2 YYEEEE. In DNA form, the CDR3 reads TGTGCCAGCAGCTTGGGCCACGGACAGGGTGAAAAACTGTTTTTT. It translates to CASSLGHGQGEKLFF.

The rearrangement links TRBV11-1 to TRBJ2-2, with no clear D. Germline CDR1 and CDR2: SGHAT and FQDESV (reference sequence). The CDR3 spans 12 residues. V lost 6 bases and J 8 bases, leaving 10 bases between the germline ends. The CDR3: CASSISVGELFF. The CDR3 DNA follows: TGTGCCAGCAGTATCTCCGTTGGGGAGCTGTTTTTT.

J is TRBJ1-2 and V is TRBV5-1, with a weak D call TRBD1 (6 bases). Trimming took 5 bases from V and 6 from J, leaving 20 bases between them. Germline CDR1 SGHRS, CDR2 YFSETQ. The CDR3 is 15 amino acids. The CDR3 DNA is TGCGCCAGCAGAAACCACAGGGCATGGGATAATGGCTACACCTTC. Its protein product is CASRNHRAWDNGYTF. The whole variable domain, remainder taken from reference TRBV5-1 and TRBJ1-2, is KAGVTQTPRYLIKTRGQQVTLSCSPISGHRSVSWYQQTPGQGLQFLFEYFSETQRNKGNFPGRFSGRQFSNSRSEMNVSTLELGDSALYLCASRNHRAWDNGYTFGSGTRLTVV.

The chain employs TRBV28 and TRBJ1-2; D possibly corresponds to TRBD1 (6 bases). Deletions cut 6 bases from V and 1 base from J, with 12 bases between. Germline CDR1 and CDR2: MDHEN and SYDVKM. The CDR3 length is 14 residues. Here the CDR3 reads CASRLPGDNYGYTF. The CDR3 DNA sequence: TGTGCCAGCAGACTTCCAGGGGATAACTATGGCTACACCTTC.

V and J are TRBV5-1 and TRBJ2-1; no definite D call. V was pared by 0 bases and J by 1 base, with 8 bases between. This CDR3 comprises 15 residues. The germline V gene has CDR1 SGHRS and CDR2 YFSETQ. The CDR3 region is CASSLGLLSYNEQFF. CDR3 DNA: TGCGCCAGCAGCTTGGGACTTCTATCCTACAATGAGCAGTTCTTC. Filled out from reference TRBV5-1 and TRBJ2-1, the complete variable domain reads KAGVTQTPRYLIKTRGQQVTLSCSPISGHRSVSWYQQTPGQGLQFLFEYFSETQRNKGNFPGRFSGRQFSNSRSEMNVSTLELGDSALYLCASSLGLLSYNEQFFGPGTRLTVL.

To note about this clone: The identical CDR3 is also encoded by other nucleotide sequences in the sample. The chain has TRBV18 and TRBJ1-1, with 7 nucleotides matching TRBD1. J gave up 2 bases and V 3 bases, and 6 bases lay outside the gene matches. Per the germline V gene, CDR1 is KGHSH and CDR2 is LQKENI. The CDR3 runs to 15 residues. The CDR3 DNA reads TGTGCCAGCTCACCTCGAGACAGGGAAAACACTGAAGCTTTCTTT. Protein sequence: CASSPRDRENTEAFF. The full variable domain, its missing parts supplied by reference TRBV18 and TRBJ1-1, is NAGVMQNPRHLVRRRGQEARLRCSPMKGHSHVYWYRQLPEEGLKFMVYLQKENIIDESGMPKERFSAEFPKEGPSILRIQQVVRGDSAAYFCASSPRDRENTEAFFGQGTRLTVV.

This chain links TRBV14 with TRBJ1-2; a weak D match, TRBD1 (5 bases). CDR1 is SGHDN and CDR2 is FVKESK in the germline V gene. Trimming pared 5 bases from V and 6 bases from J, leaving 19 bases between. CDR3 length: 15 amino acids. The DNA of the CDR3 is TGTGCCAGCAGCTTGGAGGGGATAGCGGGCAATGGCTACACCTTC. It codes for CASSLEGIAGNGYTF.

The CDR3 loop is CASSPLQGYQETQYF. The CDR3 nucleotides are TGTGCCAGCAGCCCCTTACAGGGATACCAAGAGACCCAGTACTTC. The genes are TRBV9 and TRBJ2-5; D is possibly TRBD1 (6 bases). V lost 4 bases and J lost 0, with 13 bases in between. The germline V gene has CDR1 SGDLS and CDR2 YYNGEE. The CDR3 runs to 15 residues. The whole variable domain, remainder taken from reference TRBV9 and TRBJ2-5, is DSGVTQTPKHLITATGQRVTLRCSPRSGDLSVYWYQQSLDQGLQFLIQYYNGEERAKGNILERFSAQQFPDLHSELNLSSLELGDSALYFCASSPLQGYQETQYFGPGTRLLVL.